The source of this T cell receptor (beta chain) is a study of T cell repertoires in cytomegalovirus infection. The wider study: CMV infection plus the matching HLA type was flagged by public TCR beta signatures. General study points: Ex vivo responses were dominated by HLA-C-restricted CMV-specific TCR beta clonotypes.

Notes on this clonotype: Its antigen is undetermined.

The CDR3 is 17 residues long. Germline assignment: CDR1 SGHAT and CDR2 FQNNGV. V gave up 0 bases and J gave up 5 bases; unmatched junction bases: 9. TCRdb reprocessed the reads via MiXCR and lists one record per CDR3 protein. The table shows under 850,000 distinct CDR3 sequences, with around 32% occurring only once. Sample: cultured PBMCs, taken from culture after CMV antigen stimulation. This receptor was obtained from a human donor in good health (CMV status not recorded). Some clones in this sample may be carry-over from other donors' samples. The chain has TRBV11-2 and TRBJ2-7, with TRBD2 matching over 11 bases. CDR3 sequence (DNA): TGTGCCAGCAGCTTAGATAAGCTAGCGGGAGGATGGAACGAGCAGTACTTC. This sequence encodes CASSLDKLAGGWNEQYF.